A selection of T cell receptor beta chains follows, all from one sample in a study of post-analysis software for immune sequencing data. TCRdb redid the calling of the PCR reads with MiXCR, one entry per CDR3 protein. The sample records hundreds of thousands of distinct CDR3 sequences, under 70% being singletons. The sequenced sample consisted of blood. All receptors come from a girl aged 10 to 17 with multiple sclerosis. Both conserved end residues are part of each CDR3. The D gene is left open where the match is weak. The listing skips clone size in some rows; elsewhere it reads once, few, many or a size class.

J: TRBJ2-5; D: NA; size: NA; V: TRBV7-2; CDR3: CASSPQGTSQETQYF; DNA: TGTGCCAGCAGCCCACAAGGGACATCCCAAGAGACCCAGTACTTC
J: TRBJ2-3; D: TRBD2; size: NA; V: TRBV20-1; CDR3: CSARTSGRPDTQYF; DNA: TGCAGTGCACGGACTAGCGGGAGACCAGATACGCAGTATTTT
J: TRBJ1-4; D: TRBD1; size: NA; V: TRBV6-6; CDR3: CAARTGNEKLFF; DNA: TGTGCCGCCCGGACAGGGAACGAAAAACTGTTTTTT
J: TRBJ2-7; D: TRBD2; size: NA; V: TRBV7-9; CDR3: CASSLGMGLAGSYEQYF; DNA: TGTGCCAGCAGCTTAGGTATGGGACTAGCGGGGTCCTACGAGCAGTACTTC
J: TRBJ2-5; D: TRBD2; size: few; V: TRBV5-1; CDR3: CASSHWTSGTPTRGETQYF; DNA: TGCGCCAGCAGCCATTGGACTAGCGGAACTCCTACCAGGGGAGAGACCCAGTACTTC
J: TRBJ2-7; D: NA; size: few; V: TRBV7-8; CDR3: CASSLARARDEQYF; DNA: TGTGCCAGCAGCTTAGCGAGAGCTAGGGACGAGCAGTACTTC
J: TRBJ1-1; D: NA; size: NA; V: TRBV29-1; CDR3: CSVRDRAANTEAFF; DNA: TGCAGCGTGCGAGATCGGGCAGCGAACACTGAAGCTTTCTTT
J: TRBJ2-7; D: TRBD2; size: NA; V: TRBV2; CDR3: CASLRLAGSYEQYF; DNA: TGTGCCAGCCTGCGACTAGCGGGCTCCTACGAGCAGTACTTC
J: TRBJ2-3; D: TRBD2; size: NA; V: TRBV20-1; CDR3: CSARDQGLAGAKASTDTQYF; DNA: TGCAGTGCTAGAGATCAGGGGCTAGCGGGGGCTAAGGCTAGCACAGATACGCAGTATTTT
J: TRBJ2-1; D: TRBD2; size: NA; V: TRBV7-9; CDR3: CASSLVPPSGGRNEQFF; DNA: TGTGCCAGCAGCTTAGTACCGCCCAGCGGGGGGCGGAATGAGCAGTTCTTC
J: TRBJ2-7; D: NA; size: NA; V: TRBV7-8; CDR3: CASSSHRGYRYEQYF; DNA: TGTGCCAGCAGCTCCCATAGAGGATATCGTTACGAGCAGTACTTC
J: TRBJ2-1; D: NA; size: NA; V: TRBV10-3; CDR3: CAISEAAEQFF; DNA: TGTGCCATCAGTGAGGCGGCGGAGCAGTTCTTC
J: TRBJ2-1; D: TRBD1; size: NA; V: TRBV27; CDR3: CATLRGQDNNEQFF; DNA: TGTGCCACCTTGAGGGGACAGGATAACAATGAGCAGTTCTTC
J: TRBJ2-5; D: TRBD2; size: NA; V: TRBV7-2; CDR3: CASSLVPRGRGETQYF; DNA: TGTGCCAGCAGCTTAGTCCCCCGCGGGAGGGGAGAGACCCAGTACTTC
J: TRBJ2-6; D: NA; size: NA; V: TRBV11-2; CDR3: CASPVSGANVLTF; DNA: TGTGCCAGCCCAGTTTCTGGGGCCAACGTCCTGACTTTC
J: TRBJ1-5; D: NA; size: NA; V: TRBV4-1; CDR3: CASSQDGQGSNQPQHF; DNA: TGCGCCAGCAGCCAAGACGGGCAGGGTAGCAATCAGCCCCAGCATTTT
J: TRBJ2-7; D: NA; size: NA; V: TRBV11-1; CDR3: CASSSGPRKDEQYF; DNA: TGTGCCAGCAGCTCGGGACCAAGAAAGGACGAGCAGTACTTC
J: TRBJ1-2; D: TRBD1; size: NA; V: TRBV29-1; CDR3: CSVASGTGSGYTF; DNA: TGCAGCGTAGCCTCCGGGACAGGGTCTGGCTACACCTTC
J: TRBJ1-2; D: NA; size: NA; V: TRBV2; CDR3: CASSVEGWFGYTF; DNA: TGTGCCAGCAGTGTGGAAGGCTGGTTTGGCTACACCTTC
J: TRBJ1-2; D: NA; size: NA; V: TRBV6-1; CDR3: CASSEPRGNANYGYTF; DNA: TGTGCCAGCAGTGAACCCAGGGGAAATGCTAACTATGGCTACACCTTC
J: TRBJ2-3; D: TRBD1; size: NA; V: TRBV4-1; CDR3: CASSQEGPRTGATDTQYF; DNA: TGCGCCAGCAGCCAAGAAGGACCCCGGACAGGAGCCACAGATACGCAGTATTTT
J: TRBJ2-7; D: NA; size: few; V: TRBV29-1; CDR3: CSVGGKVYEQYF; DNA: TGCAGCGTTGGCGGGAAGGTCTACGAGCAGTACTTC
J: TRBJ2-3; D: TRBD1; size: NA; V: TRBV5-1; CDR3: CASSFGQDTDTQYF; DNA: TGCGCCAGCAGCTTTGGACAGGACACAGATACGCAGTATTTT
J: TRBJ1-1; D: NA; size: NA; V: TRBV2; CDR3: CASSAIVTEAFF; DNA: TGTGCCAGCAGTGCAATAGTCACTGAAGCTTTCTTT
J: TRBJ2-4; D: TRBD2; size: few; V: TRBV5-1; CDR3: CASSLVTSGTLAKNIQYF; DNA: TGCGCCAGCAGCTTGGTGACTAGCGGAACACTAGCCAAAAACATTCAGTACTTC
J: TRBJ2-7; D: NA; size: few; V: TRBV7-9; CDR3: CASSLVGKDEQYF; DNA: TGTGCCAGCAGCTTAGTGGGGAAGGACGAGCAGTACTTC
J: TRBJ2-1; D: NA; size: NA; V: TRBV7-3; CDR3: CASSGTHSYNEQFF; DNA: TGTGCCAGCAGTGGGACTCACTCCTACAATGAGCAGTTCTTC
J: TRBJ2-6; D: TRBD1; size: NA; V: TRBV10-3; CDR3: CAISGTGALSGANVLTF; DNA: TGTGCCATCAGCGGGACAGGGGCTCTCTCTGGGGCCAACGTCCTGACTTTC
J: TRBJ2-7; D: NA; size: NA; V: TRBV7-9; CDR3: CASSFLLGEQYF; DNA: TGTGCCAGCAGCTTTCTTCTGGGCGAGCAGTACTTC
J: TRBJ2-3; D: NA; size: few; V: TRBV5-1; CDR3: CASSGWPLSEDTQYF; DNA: TGCGCCAGCAGCGGCTGGCCCTTGTCGGAGGATACGCAGTATTTT
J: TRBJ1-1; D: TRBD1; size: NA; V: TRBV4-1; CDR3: CASSRDRGANTEAFF; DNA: TGCGCCAGCAGCCGGGACAGGGGGGCGAACACTGAAGCTTTCTTT
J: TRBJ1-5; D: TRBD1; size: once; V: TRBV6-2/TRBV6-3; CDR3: CAARTGEGNQPQHF; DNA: TGTGCCGCCCGAACAGGGGAGGGCAATCAGCCCCAGCATTTT
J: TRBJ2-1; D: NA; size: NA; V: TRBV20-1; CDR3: CSAPGRRNEQFF; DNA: TGCAGTGCCCCCGGACGTCGGAATGAGCAGTTCTTC
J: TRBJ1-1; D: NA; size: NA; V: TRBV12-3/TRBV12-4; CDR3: CASSRLRGSEAFF; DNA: TGTGCCAGCAGCCGGTTGAGGGGATCTGAAGCTTTCTTT
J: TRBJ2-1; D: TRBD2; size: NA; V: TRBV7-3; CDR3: CASSARQTSGAHNEQFF; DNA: TGTGCCAGCAGCGCACGCCAGACTAGCGGGGCCCACAATGAGCAGTTCTTC
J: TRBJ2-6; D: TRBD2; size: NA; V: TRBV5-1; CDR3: CASGPGGGLFGANVLTF; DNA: TGCGCCAGCGGCCCCGGCGGGGGGCTCTTTGGGGCCAACGTCCTGACTTTC
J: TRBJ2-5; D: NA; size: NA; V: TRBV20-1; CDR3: CSVGLAQQETQYF; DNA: TGCAGTGTTGGTCTAGCGCAGCAAGAGACCCAGTACTTC
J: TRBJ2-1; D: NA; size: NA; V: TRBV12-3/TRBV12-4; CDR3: CASSLGRLSSSYNEQFF; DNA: TGTGCCAGCAGTCTCGGACGGTTATCAAGCTCCTACAATGAGCAGTTCTTC
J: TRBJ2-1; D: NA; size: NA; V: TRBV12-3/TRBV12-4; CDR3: CASSYLGRGYNEQFF; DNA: TGTGCCAGCAGTTACTTGGGCCGGGGCTACAATGAGCAGTTCTTC
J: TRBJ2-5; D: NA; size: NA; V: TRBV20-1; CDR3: CSARTNLQETQYF; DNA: TGCAGTGCTAGGACGAATCTCCAAGAGACCCAGTACTTC
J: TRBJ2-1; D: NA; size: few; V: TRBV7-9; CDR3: CATDPRSSYNEQFF; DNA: TGTGCCACAGACCCTAGGAGCTCCTACAATGAGCAGTTCTTC
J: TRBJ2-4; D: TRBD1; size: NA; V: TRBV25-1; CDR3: CASSELSGGKNIQYF; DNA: TGTGCCAGCAGTGAATTATCAGGGGGCAAAAACATTCAGTACTTC
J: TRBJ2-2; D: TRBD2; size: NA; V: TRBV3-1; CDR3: CASSLLAGGTGELFF; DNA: TGTGCCAGCAGCCTGCTAGCGGGAGGGACCGGGGAGCTGTTTTTT
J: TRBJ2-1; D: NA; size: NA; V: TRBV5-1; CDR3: CASSHGTPGETQFF; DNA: TGCGCCAGCAGCCACGGGACCCCCGGGGAGACCCAGTTCTTC
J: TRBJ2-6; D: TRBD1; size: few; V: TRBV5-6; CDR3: CASSLGTGGSSGANVLTF; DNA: TGTGCCAGCAGCTTGGGGACAGGGGGAAGCTCTGGGGCCAACGTCCTGACTTTC
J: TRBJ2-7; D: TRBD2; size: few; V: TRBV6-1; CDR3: CAVQTGTRNYEQYF; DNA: TGTGCCGTTCAAACCGGGACTAGGAACTACGAGCAGTACTTC
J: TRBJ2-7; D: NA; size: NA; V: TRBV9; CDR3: CASSVQAGMSYEQYF; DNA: TGTGCCAGCAGCGTACAAGCGGGCATGTCCTACGAGCAGTACTTC